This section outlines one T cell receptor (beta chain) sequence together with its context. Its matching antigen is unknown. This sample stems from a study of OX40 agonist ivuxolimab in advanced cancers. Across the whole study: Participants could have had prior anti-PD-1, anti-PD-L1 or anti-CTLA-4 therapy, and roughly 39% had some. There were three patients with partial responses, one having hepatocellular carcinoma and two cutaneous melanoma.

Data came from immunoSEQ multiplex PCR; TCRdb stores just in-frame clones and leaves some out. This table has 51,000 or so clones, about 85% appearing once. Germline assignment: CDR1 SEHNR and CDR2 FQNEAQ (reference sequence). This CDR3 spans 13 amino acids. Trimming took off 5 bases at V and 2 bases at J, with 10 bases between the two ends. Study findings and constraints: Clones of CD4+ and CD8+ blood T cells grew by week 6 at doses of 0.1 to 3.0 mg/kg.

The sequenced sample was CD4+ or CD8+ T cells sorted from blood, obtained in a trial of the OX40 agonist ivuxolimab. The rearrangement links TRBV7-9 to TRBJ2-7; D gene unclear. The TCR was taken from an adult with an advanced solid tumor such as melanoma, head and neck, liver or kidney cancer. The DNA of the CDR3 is TGTGCCAGCAGCCCACCGGGCCCCTACGAGCAGTACTTC. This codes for CASSPPGPYEQYF.